The T cell receptor (beta chain) under discussion was sequenced for a study of T cell responses to AZD1222 COVID-19 vaccine. Study observations and caveats: In the spike-specific TCR repertoire, nearly half reportedly target unmutated variant regions. Most donors were white British, females outnumbered males, and clonal diversity was possibly underestimated.

Here immunoSEQ multiplex PCR was the method, and the copy in TCRdb shows in-frame clones only, minus some. The sample contains approximately 130,000 clones, approximately 93% of which appear only once. The V gene lost 0 bases and the J gene lost 5 bases, with 14 bases spanning the gap. Germline CDR1 and CDR2: SGDLS and YYNGEE. CDR3 size: 15 residues. Points on this clone: Its antigen is still unknown.

This chain uses TRBV9 with TRBJ2-5; tentatively, D is TRBD1 (6 bases). The material sequenced was peripheral blood, taken on day 0 of AZD1222 vaccination. The sequence was collected from an adult in good health. This CDR3 is CASSVGASQGETQYF. Here the CDR3 DNA reads TGTGCCAGCAGCGTAGGGGCTAGTCAGGGGGAGACCCAGTACTTC.